The rows below give T cell receptor beta chains drawn from one sample of a study of shared clonotypes between healthy human individuals. The assay was immunoSEQ multiplex PCR, and TCRdb's table has in-frame clones only and misses some. Of some 2,000,000 clones listed, about 95% are singletons. The sample consisted of naive CD8+ T cells sorted from blood. The receptors shown here come from a man between 18 and 29 years old in good health. Both conserved end residues are part of each CDR3. Fields, in order: clone size, CDR3 length, J gene, D gene, V gene, CDR3 protein, CDR3 DNA. D genes are given only for firm matches. Rows may omit the clone size; those that give it use once, few, many or a size class.

clone_size: NA; cdr3_length: 14; j_call: TRBJ2-1; d_call: TRBD2; v_call: TRBV2; cdr3_aa: CASSVTSGLNEQFF; cdr3_nt: TGTGCCAGCAGTGTGACTAGCGGGTTGAATGAGCAGTTCTTC
clone_size: once; cdr3_length: 15; j_call: TRBJ2-1; d_call: TRBD2; v_call: TRBV7-2; cdr3_aa: CASSLTLSGYNEQFF; cdr3_nt: TGTGCCAGCAGCTTAACCCTTAGCGGGTACAATGAGCAGTTCTTC
clone_size: NA; cdr3_length: 15; j_call: TRBJ1-4; d_call: TRBD1; v_call: TRBV7-9; cdr3_aa: CASSGPDREREKLFF; cdr3_nt: TGTGCCAGCAGCGGCCCGGACAGGGAGAGGGAAAAACTGTTTTTT
clone_size: NA; cdr3_length: 13; j_call: TRBJ2-7; d_call: NA; v_call: TRBV29-1; cdr3_aa: CSVEWDTSYEQYF; cdr3_nt: TGCAGCGTTGAGTGGGACACCTCCTACGAGCAGTACTTC
clone_size: NA; cdr3_length: 14; j_call: TRBJ2-1; d_call: NA; v_call: TRBV7-8; cdr3_aa: CASSLTESYNEQFF; cdr3_nt: TGTGCCAGCAGCTTAACCGAATCCTACAATGAGCAGTTCTTC
clone_size: NA; cdr3_length: 14; j_call: TRBJ2-7; d_call: NA; v_call: TRBV18; cdr3_aa: CASSPGGSSGEQYF; cdr3_nt: TGTGCCAGCTCACCGGGCGGTTCCTCCGGCGAGCAGTACTTC
clone_size: NA; cdr3_length: 16; j_call: TRBJ2-3; d_call: NA; v_call: TRBV4-1; cdr3_aa: CASSQDSEREIDTQYF; cdr3_nt: TGCGCCAGCAGCCAAGATTCGGAGAGGGAAATAGATACGCAGTATTTT
clone_size: NA; cdr3_length: 13; j_call: TRBJ1-6; d_call: NA; v_call: TRBV6-5; cdr3_aa: CASFSGYNSPLHF; cdr3_nt: TGTGCCAGCTTCAGCGGTTATAATTCACCCCTCCACTTT
clone_size: NA; cdr3_length: 17; j_call: TRBJ2-2; d_call: NA; v_call: TRBV9; cdr3_aa: CASSVALGGSNTGELFF; cdr3_nt: TGTGCCAGCAGCGTAGCCCTCGGGGGCTCGAACACCGGGGAGCTGTTTTTT
clone_size: NA; cdr3_length: 15; j_call: TRBJ1-1; d_call: NA; v_call: TRBV5-6; cdr3_aa: CASSLWQGENTEAFF; cdr3_nt: TGTGCCAGCAGCTTATGGCAAGGGGAGAACACTGAAGCTTTCTTT
clone_size: NA; cdr3_length: 16; j_call: TRBJ2-1; d_call: TRBD2; v_call: TRBV7-9; cdr3_aa: CASSSPGLAGYNEQFF; cdr3_nt: TGTGCCAGCAGCTCGCCGGGACTAGCGGGGTACAATGAGCAGTTCTTC
clone_size: NA; cdr3_length: 16; j_call: TRBJ2-1; d_call: NA; v_call: TRBV27; cdr3_aa: CASSLTWDHMGNEQFF; cdr3_nt: TGTGCCAGCAGTTTAACGTGGGACCACATGGGCAATGAGCAGTTCTTC
clone_size: NA; cdr3_length: 17; j_call: TRBJ1-3; d_call: NA; v_call: TRBV28; cdr3_aa: CASRLDSSLSSGNTIYF; cdr3_nt: TGTGCCAGCAGGCTGGACAGCTCGTTGTCTTCTGGAAACACCATATATTTT
clone_size: NA; cdr3_length: 11; j_call: TRBJ2-5; d_call: NA; v_call: TRBV7-9; cdr3_aa: CASSFGETQYF; cdr3_nt: TGTGCCAGCAGCTTTGGTGAGACCCAGTACTTC
clone_size: few; cdr3_length: 13; j_call: TRBJ2-1; d_call: NA; v_call: TRBV27; cdr3_aa: CASSWGLHNEQFF; cdr3_nt: TGTGCCAGCAGTTGGGGACTCCACAATGAGCAGTTCTTC
clone_size: NA; cdr3_length: 14; j_call: TRBJ2-7; d_call: NA; v_call: TRBV27; cdr3_aa: CASSLGGKGHEQYF; cdr3_nt: TGTGCCAGCAGTTTAGGGGGGAAGGGCCACGAGCAGTACTTC
clone_size: NA; cdr3_length: 15; j_call: TRBJ2-7; d_call: TRBD1; v_call: TRBV5-4; cdr3_aa: CASSSPQGGSYEQYF; cdr3_nt: TGTGCCAGCAGCAGCCCACAGGGGGGATCCTACGAGCAGTACTTC
clone_size: NA; cdr3_length: 13; j_call: TRBJ2-7; d_call: NA; v_call: TRBV7-2; cdr3_aa: CASSTMTGYEQYF; cdr3_nt: TGTGCCAGCAGCACCATGACAGGCTACGAGCAGTACTTC
clone_size: NA; cdr3_length: 13; j_call: TRBJ2-1; d_call: NA; v_call: TRBV30; cdr3_aa: CAWSVTPSGEQFF; cdr3_nt: TGTGCCTGGAGTGTAACCCCCTCGGGTGAGCAGTTCTTC
clone_size: NA; cdr3_length: 13; j_call: TRBJ2-1; d_call: NA; v_call: TRBV2; cdr3_aa: CASSDGGPGEQFF; cdr3_nt: TGTGCCAGCAGTGATGGGGGCCCGGGAGAGCAGTTCTTC
clone_size: NA; cdr3_length: 15; j_call: TRBJ2-7; d_call: NA; v_call: TRBV7-8; cdr3_aa: CASSIGTDGSYEQYF; cdr3_nt: TGTGCCAGCAGCATCGGGACTGATGGGTCCTACGAGCAGTACTTC
clone_size: once; cdr3_length: 15; j_call: TRBJ1-5; d_call: NA; v_call: TRBV15; cdr3_aa: CATSRDRGRDQPQHF; cdr3_nt: TGTGCCACCAGCAGAGATAGGGGAAGGGATCAGCCCCAGCATTTT
clone_size: NA; cdr3_length: 13; j_call: TRBJ1-4; d_call: NA; v_call: TRBV6-6; cdr3_aa: CASNQGRNEKLFF; cdr3_nt: TGTGCCAGCAACCAGGGGAGGAATGAAAAACTGTTTTTT
clone_size: NA; cdr3_length: 13; j_call: TRBJ1-5; d_call: NA; v_call: TRBV27; cdr3_aa: CASSLQVGQPQHF; cdr3_nt: TGTGCCAGCAGTTTACAGGTTGGTCAGCCCCAGCATTTT
clone_size: NA; cdr3_length: 16; j_call: TRBJ1-3; d_call: NA; v_call: TRBV7-2; cdr3_aa: CASSSEIRNLGNTIYF; cdr3_nt: TGTGCCAGCAGCTCGGAAATCCGCAATTTGGGAAACACCATATATTTT
clone_size: NA; cdr3_length: 15; j_call: TRBJ2-3; d_call: TRBD2; v_call: TRBV27; cdr3_aa: CASSFAKAGADTQYF; cdr3_nt: TGTGCCAGCAGTTTCGCGAAGGCGGGAGCAGATACGCAGTATTTT
clone_size: NA; cdr3_length: 17; j_call: TRBJ1-3; d_call: TRBD1; v_call: TRBV4-1; cdr3_aa: CASSQVWGQGSGNTIYF; cdr3_nt: TGCGCCAGCAGCCAAGTGTGGGGACAGGGTTCTGGAAACACCATATATTTT
clone_size: NA; cdr3_length: 15; j_call: TRBJ2-7; d_call: TRBD2; v_call: TRBV6-5; cdr3_aa: CASSYSAGDGYEQYF; cdr3_nt: TGTGCCAGCAGTTACTCGGCGGGAGATGGTTACGAGCAGTACTTC
clone_size: NA; cdr3_length: 14; j_call: TRBJ1-2; d_call: TRBD1; v_call: TRBV28; cdr3_aa: CASSSTGAGYGYTF; cdr3_nt: TGTGCCAGCAGTTCGACAGGGGCGGGCTATGGCTACACCTTC
clone_size: once; cdr3_length: 13; j_call: TRBJ1-1; d_call: NA; v_call: TRBV4-2; cdr3_aa: CASSHWGGPEAFF; cdr3_nt: TGTGCCAGCAGCCATTGGGGCGGGCCTGAAGCTTTCTTT
clone_size: NA; cdr3_length: 16; j_call: TRBJ1-2; d_call: TRBD1; v_call: TRBV10-1; cdr3_aa: CASRYRTGASSYGYTF; cdr3_nt: TGCGCCAGCAGATACAGGACAGGGGCAAGTAGCTATGGCTACACCTTC
clone_size: NA; cdr3_length: 16; j_call: TRBJ1-1; d_call: TRBD1; v_call: TRBV7-3; cdr3_aa: CASSSHPGQGDTEAFF; cdr3_nt: TGTGCCAGCAGCTCTCACCCTGGACAGGGGGACACTGAAGCTTTCTTT
clone_size: NA; cdr3_length: 15; j_call: TRBJ2-7; d_call: TRBD1; v_call: TRBV29-1; cdr3_aa: CSVGLDRGPNYEQYF; cdr3_nt: TGCAGCGTGGGATTGGACAGGGGTCCTAACTACGAGCAGTACTTC
clone_size: once; cdr3_length: 14; j_call: TRBJ2-7; d_call: NA; v_call: TRBV7-6; cdr3_aa: CASSLEGQSYEQYF; cdr3_nt: TGTGCCAGCAGCTTAGAAGGGCAGTCCTACGAGCAGTACTTC
clone_size: NA; cdr3_length: 16; j_call: TRBJ1-1; d_call: NA; v_call: TRBV4-3; cdr3_aa: CASSQDRWTPNTEAFF; cdr3_nt: TGCGCCAGCAGCCAAGATCGTTGGACACCGAACACTGAAGCTTTCTTT
clone_size: NA; cdr3_length: 17; j_call: TRBJ2-7; d_call: TRBD1; v_call: TRBV28; cdr3_aa: CASSFSFGTGSYYEQYF; cdr3_nt: TGTGCCAGCAGTTTTAGCTTCGGGACAGGTTCCTACTACGAGCAGTACTTC
clone_size: NA; cdr3_length: 14; j_call: TRBJ2-7; d_call: TRBD1; v_call: TRBV5-4; cdr3_aa: CASSLGDSVYEQYF; cdr3_nt: TGTGCCAGCAGCTTGGGGGACAGTGTCTACGAGCAGTACTTC
clone_size: NA; cdr3_length: 15; j_call: TRBJ2-7; d_call: TRBD1; v_call: TRBV4-1; cdr3_aa: CASSQDGQGFYEQYF; cdr3_nt: TGCGCCAGCAGCCAAGATGGACAGGGATTCTACGAGCAGTACTTC
clone_size: NA; cdr3_length: 15; j_call: TRBJ2-1; d_call: TRBD2; v_call: TRBV30; cdr3_aa: CAWSVQSTSGNSGFF; cdr3_nt: TGTGCCTGGAGTGTACAGTCGACTAGCGGGAACTCGGGATTCTTC
clone_size: NA; cdr3_length: 22; j_call: TRBJ2-7; d_call: TRBD2; v_call: TRBV10-2; cdr3_aa: CASSEVGRAMTSGTSFSYEQYF; cdr3_nt: TGCGCCAGCAGTGAGGTCGGCAGGGCCATGACTAGCGGGACCTCCTTCTCCTACGAGCAGTACTTC
clone_size: NA; cdr3_length: 13; j_call: TRBJ1-2; d_call: NA; v_call: TRBV29-1; cdr3_aa: CSVSTGRSYGYTF; cdr3_nt: TGCAGCGTCTCCACAGGGAGGAGCTATGGCTACACCTTC
clone_size: NA; cdr3_length: 13; j_call: TRBJ1-1; d_call: NA; v_call: TRBV7-9; cdr3_aa: CASSPGGDTEAFF; cdr3_nt: TGTGCCAGCAGCCCGGGGGGTGACACTGAAGCTTTCTTT
clone_size: NA; cdr3_length: 15; j_call: TRBJ2-7; d_call: TRBD1; v_call: TRBV30; cdr3_aa: CAWRTGTGGSYEQYF; cdr3_nt: TGTGCCTGGAGGACCGGGACAGGGGGCTCCTACGAGCAGTACTTC
clone_size: NA; cdr3_length: 13; j_call: TRBJ1-2; d_call: NA; v_call: TRBV27; cdr3_aa: CASSPPGAYGYTF; cdr3_nt: TGTGCCAGCAGCCCCCCGGGGGCCTATGGCTACACCTTC
clone_size: NA; cdr3_length: 14; j_call: TRBJ2-1; d_call: TRBD1; v_call: TRBV19; cdr3_aa: CATKGRQGVNEQFF; cdr3_nt: TGTGCCACCAAGGGGAGACAGGGAGTCAATGAGCAGTTCTTC